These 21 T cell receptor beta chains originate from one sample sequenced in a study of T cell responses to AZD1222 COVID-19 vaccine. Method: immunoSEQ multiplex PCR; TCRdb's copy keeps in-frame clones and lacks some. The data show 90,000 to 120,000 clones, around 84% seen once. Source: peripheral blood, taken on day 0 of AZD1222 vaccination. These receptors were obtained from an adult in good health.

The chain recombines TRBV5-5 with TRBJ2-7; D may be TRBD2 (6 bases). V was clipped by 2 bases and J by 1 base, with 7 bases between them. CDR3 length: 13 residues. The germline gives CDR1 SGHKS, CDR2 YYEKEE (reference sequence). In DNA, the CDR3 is TGTGCCAGCAGCTTCGGGGGTTCCTACGAGCAGTACTTC. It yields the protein CASSFGGSYEQYF.

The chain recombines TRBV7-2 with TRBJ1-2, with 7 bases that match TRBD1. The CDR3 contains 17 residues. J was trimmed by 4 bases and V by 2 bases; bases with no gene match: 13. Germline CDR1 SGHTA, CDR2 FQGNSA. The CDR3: CASSLTPTDRFLYGYTF. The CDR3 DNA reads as TGTGCCAGCAGCTTAACTCCTACGGACAGGTTCCTCTATGGCTACACCTTC. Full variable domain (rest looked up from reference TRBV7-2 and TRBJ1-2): GAGVSQSPSNKVTEKGKDVELRCDPISGHTALYWYRQSLGQGLEFLIYFQGNSAPDKSGLPSDRFSAERTGGSVSTLTIQRTQQEDSAVYLCASSLTPTDRFLYGYTFGSGTRLTVV.

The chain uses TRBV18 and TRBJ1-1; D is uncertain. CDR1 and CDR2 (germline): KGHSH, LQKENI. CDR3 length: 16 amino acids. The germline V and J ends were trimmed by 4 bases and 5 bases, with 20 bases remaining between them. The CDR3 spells CASSLRQVRPGTEAFF. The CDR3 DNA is TGTGCCAGCTCACTTCGTCAAGTCCGACCGGGGACTGAAGCTTTCTTT.

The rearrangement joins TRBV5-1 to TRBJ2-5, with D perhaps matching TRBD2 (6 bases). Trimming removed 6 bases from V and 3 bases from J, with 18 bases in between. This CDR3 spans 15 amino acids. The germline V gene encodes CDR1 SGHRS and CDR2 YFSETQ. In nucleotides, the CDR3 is TGCGCCAGCAACCGGGGGTTTGGGAGAGAAGAGACCCAGTACTTC. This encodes CASNRGFGREETQYF.

CDR3 DNA sequence: TGTGCCAGCAGTATTCAACCCCAGGACAGATTGAACACTGAAGCTTTCTTT. Translated: CASSIQPQDRLNTEAFF. This chain connects TRBV6-4 to TRBJ1-1; a possible D gene is TRBD1 (6 bases). CDR1 is MRHNA and CDR2 is SNTAGT in the germline V gene. The CDR3 consists of 17 residues. Between the trimmed V and J ends, which lost 5 bases and 0 bases, there was a span of 19 bases.

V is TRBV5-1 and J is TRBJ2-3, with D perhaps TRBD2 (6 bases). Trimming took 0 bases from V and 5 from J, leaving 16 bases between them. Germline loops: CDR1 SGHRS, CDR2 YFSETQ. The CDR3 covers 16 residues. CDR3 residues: CASSLGRGRPRDTQYF. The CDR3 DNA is TGCGCCAGCAGCTTGGGGCGGGGCCGCCCTAGAGATACGCAGTATTTT. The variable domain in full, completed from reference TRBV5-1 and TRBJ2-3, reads KAGVTQTPRYLIKTRGQQVTLSCSPISGHRSVSWYQQTPGQGLQFLFEYFSETQRNKGNFPGRFSGRQFSNSRSEMNVSTLELGDSALYLCASSLGRGRPRDTQYFGPGTRLTVL.

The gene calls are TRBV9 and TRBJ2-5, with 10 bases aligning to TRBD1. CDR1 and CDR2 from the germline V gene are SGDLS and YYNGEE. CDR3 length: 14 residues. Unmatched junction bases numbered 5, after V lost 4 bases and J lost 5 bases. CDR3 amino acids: CASSRGQGWETQYF. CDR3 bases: TGTGCCAGCAGCCGGGGACAGGGGTGGGAGACCCAGTACTTC. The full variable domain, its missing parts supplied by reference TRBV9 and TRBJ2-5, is DSGVTQTPKHLITATGQRVTLRCSPRSGDLSVYWYQQSLDQGLQFLIQYYNGEERAKGNILERFSAQQFPDLHSELNLSSLELGDSALYFCASSRGQGWETQYFGPGTRLLVL.

The CDR3 loop reads CASSLGWGANEKLFF. CDR3 sequence (DNA): TGTGCCAGCAGCTTAGGGTGGGGAGCTAATGAAAAACTGTTTTTT. The chain combines TRBV11-2 with TRBJ1-4; D call uncertain. In germline, CDR1 is SGHAT, CDR2 FQNNGV. The CDR3 is 15 amino acids. The V and J ends lost 1 base and 3 bases respectively, with 9 bases between them. Filled out from reference TRBV11-2 and TRBJ1-4, the complete variable domain reads EAGVAQSPRYKIIEKRQSVAFWCNPISGHATLYWYQQILGQGPKLLIQFQNNGVVDDSQLPKDRFSAERLKGVDSTLKIQPAKLEDSAVYLCASSLGWGANEKLFFGSGTQLSVL.

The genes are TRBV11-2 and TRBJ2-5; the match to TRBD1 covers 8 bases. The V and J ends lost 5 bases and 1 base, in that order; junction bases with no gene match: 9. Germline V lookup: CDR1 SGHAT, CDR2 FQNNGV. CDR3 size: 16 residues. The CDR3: CASSQGWTGSQETQYF. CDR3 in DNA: TGTGCCAGCAGCCAAGGGTGGACAGGGAGCCAAGAGACCCAGTACTTC.

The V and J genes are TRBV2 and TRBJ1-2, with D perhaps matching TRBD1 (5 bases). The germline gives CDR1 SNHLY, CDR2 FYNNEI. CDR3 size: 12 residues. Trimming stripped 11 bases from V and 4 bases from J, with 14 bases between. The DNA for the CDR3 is TGTGCCGAGGGCAGGGCCACCTATGGCTACACCTTC. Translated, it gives CAEGRATYGYTF.

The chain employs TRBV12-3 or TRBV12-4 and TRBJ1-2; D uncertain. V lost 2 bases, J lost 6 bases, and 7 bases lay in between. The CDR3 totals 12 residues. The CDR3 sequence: CASSLRGDGYTF. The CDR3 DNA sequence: TGTGCCAGCAGTTTACGGGGTGATGGCTACACCTTC.

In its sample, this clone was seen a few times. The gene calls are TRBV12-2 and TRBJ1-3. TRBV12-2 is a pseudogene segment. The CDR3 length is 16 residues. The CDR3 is CASRFLRGSSGNTIYF. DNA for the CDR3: TGTGCAAGTCGCTTCCTGCGGGGAAGCTCTGGAAACACCATATATTTT.

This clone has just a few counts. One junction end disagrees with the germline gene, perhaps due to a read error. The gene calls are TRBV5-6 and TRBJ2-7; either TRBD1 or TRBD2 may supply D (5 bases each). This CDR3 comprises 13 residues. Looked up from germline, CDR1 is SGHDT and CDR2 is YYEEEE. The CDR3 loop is CASSSTILGTGNF. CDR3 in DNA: TGTGCCAGCAGCTCGACCATCCTTGGGACGGGAAACTTC. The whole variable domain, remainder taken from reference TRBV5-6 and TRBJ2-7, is DAGVTQSPTHLIKTRGQQVTLRCSPKSGHDTVSWYQQALGQGPQFIFQYYEEEERQRGNFPDRFSGHQFPNYSSELNVNALLLGDSALYLCASSSTILGTGNFGPGTRLTVT.

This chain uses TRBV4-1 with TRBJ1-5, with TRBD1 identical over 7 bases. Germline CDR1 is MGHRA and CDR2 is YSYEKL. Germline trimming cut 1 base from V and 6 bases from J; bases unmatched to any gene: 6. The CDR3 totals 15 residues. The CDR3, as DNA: TGCGCCAGCAGCCAAGGCCGACAGGGTAGTCAGCCCCAGCATTTT. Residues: CASSQGRQGSQPQHF.

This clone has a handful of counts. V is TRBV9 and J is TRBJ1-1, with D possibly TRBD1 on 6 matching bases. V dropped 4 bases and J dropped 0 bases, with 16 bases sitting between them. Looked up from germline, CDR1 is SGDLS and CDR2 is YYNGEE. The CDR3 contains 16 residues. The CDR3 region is CASSSRGEQMNTEAFF. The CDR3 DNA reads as TGTGCCAGCAGCTCAAGGGGGGAGCAAATGAACACTGAAGCTTTCTTT.

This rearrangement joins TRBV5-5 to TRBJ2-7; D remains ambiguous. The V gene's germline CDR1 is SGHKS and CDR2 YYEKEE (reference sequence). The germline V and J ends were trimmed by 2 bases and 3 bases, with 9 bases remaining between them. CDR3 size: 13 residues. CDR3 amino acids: CASSFPSSYEQYF. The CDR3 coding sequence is TGTGCCAGCAGCTTTCCTAGTAGCTACGAGCAGTACTTC. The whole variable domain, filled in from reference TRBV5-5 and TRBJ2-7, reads DAGVTQSPTHLIKTRGQQVTLRCSPISGHKSVSWYQQVLGQGPQFIFQYYEKEERGRGNFPDRFSARQFPNYSSELNVNALLLGDSALYLCASSFPSSYEQYFGPGTRLTVT.

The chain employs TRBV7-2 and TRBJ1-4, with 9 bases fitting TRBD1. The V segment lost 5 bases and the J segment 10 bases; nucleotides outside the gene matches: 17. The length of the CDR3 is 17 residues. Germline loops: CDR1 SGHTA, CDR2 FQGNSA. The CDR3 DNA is TGTGCCAGCAGCCCCACAAACTCCGGACAGGGGTTTGGAAAACTGTTTTTT. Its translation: CASSPTNSGQGFGKLFF.

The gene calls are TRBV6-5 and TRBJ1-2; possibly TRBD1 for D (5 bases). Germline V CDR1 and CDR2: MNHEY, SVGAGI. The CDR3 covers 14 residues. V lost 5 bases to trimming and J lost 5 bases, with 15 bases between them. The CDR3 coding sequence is TGTGCCAGCAGTCGTGACCGTCCAGGGTATGGCTACACCTTC. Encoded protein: CASSRDRPGYGYTF.

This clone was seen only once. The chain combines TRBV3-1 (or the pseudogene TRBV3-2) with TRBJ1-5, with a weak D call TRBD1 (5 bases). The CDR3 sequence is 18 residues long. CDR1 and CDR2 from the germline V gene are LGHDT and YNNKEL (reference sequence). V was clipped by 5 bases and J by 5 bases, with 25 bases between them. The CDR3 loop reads CASSFGLQVDFGHQPQHF. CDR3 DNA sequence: TGTGCCAGCAGCTTCGGGCTACAGGTCGACTTTGGTCATCAGCCCCAGCATTTT.

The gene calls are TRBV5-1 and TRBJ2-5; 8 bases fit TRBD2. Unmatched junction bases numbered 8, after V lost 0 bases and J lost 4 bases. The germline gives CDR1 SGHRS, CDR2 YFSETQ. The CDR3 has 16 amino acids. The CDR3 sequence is CASSLGTGGGRETQYF. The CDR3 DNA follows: TGCGCCAGCAGCTTGGGTACGGGGGGGGGCCGAGAGACCCAGTACTTC.

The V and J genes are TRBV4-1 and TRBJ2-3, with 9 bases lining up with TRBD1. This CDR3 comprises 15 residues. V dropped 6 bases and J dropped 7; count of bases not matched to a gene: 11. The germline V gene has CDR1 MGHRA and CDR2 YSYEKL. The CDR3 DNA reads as TGCGCCAGCAGGCATCGGGGACAGGGTCTTTATACGCAGTATTTT. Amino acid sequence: CASRHRGQGLYTQYF.